This TCR beta chain was found in a study of PD-L1 blockade in urothelial cancer. Study summary: Atezolizumab, begun by patients in the mid-2010s, was given at 1,200 mg intravenously every 3 weeks.

Sequenced by immunoSEQ multiplex PCR; TCRdb stores in-frame clones only, minus some. This sample has approximately 79,000 clones, with less than 95% found just once. Time point reported: peripheral blood 6 weeks after treatment start. Per the germline V gene, CDR1 is SGHRS and CDR2 is YFSETQ. V dropped 5 bases and J dropped 5; count of bases not matched to a gene: 5. The length of the CDR3 is 14 residues. V is TRBV5-1 and J is TRBJ2-1; 9 positions agree with TRBD2. This TCR derives from an elderly woman with urothelial cancer. The source material was PBMCs, sampled around atezolizumab (anti-PD-L1) treatment. The CDR3: CASRRTSANNEQFF. As DNA, the CDR3 is TGCGCCAGCAGGCGGACTAGCGCCAACAATGAGCAGTTCTTC.